This is a list of T cell receptor beta chains from one sample in a study of blood T cells in healthy people across ages. One entry per CDR3 protein, called by TCRdb with MiXCR from the 5' RACE reads. The sample consists of 1 million or so distinct CDR3 sequences, around 43% of them appearing once. Sequencing used blood. Source of these receptors: a woman in her sixties or seventies in good health. Each CDR3 is given with its conserved first and last residue. A D gene is named only where the DNA matches it firmly. Where a row states a size, it is once, few, many or the class of an expanded clone; other rows omit it.

clone_size j_call v_call d_call cdr3_nt cdr3_aa
few TRBJ1-5 TRBV5-1 . TGCGCCAGCAGCTTGGGCAGTGCGAACAATCAGCCCCAGCATTTT CASSLGSANNQPQHF
. TRBJ2-7 TRBV27 . TGTGCCAGCAGTTCAGCTCTCGAGCAGTACTTC CASSSALEQYF
. TRBJ2-1 TRBV5-1 . TGCGCCAGCAGCTTGGAGGGCCCTGAATATTACAATGAGCAGTTCTTC CASSLEGPEYYNEQFF
few TRBJ2-5 TRBV5-1 TRBD1 TGCGCCAGCAGCTTGGAGGGGGCTTCTGAGACCCAGTACTTC CASSLEGASETQYF
few TRBJ2-1 TRBV13 . TGTGCCAGCAGCCCCCAGGGGGGGGGAAATGAGCAGTTCTTC CASSPQGGGNEQFF
few TRBJ1-1 TRBV11-2 . TGTGCCAGCAGCCAGACCAGTGAAGCTTTCTTT CASSQTSEAFF
. TRBJ2-1 TRBV29-1 . TGCAGCGCCGGACGAGCGGGCACCAATGAGCAGTTCTTC CSAGRAGTNEQFF
. TRBJ2-1 TRBV11-2 TRBD2 TGTGCCAGCAGCCCGGGACGAGCGGGAGGGGCCTACAATGAGCAGTTCTTC CASSPGRAGGAYNEQFF
. TRBJ2-5 TRBV11-2 . TGTGCCAGCAGCCACAACCCGGCAGCGCGACCCGAGACCCAGTACTTC CASSHNPAARPETQYF
. TRBJ2-1 TRBV5-1 TRBD2 TGCGCCAGCAGCATACCGGGACTAGCGTACAATGAGCAGTTCTTC CASSIPGLAYNEQFF
. TRBJ2-5 TRBV6-2/TRBV6-3 . TGTGCCAGCACCCCAGAGGGCAATGAGCAGTACTTC CASTPEGNEQYF
. TRBJ2-5 TRBV6-5 . TGTGCCAGCAGACCAGGCGGTACAGGTGCTGCAGGGACCCAGTACTTC CASRPGGTGAAGTQYF
. TRBJ2-1 TRBV5-1 . TGCGCCAGCAGCTTGGGGCCCGGTGGGGGCGGGACAACCTACAATGAGCAGTTCTTC CASSLGPGGGGTTYNEQFF